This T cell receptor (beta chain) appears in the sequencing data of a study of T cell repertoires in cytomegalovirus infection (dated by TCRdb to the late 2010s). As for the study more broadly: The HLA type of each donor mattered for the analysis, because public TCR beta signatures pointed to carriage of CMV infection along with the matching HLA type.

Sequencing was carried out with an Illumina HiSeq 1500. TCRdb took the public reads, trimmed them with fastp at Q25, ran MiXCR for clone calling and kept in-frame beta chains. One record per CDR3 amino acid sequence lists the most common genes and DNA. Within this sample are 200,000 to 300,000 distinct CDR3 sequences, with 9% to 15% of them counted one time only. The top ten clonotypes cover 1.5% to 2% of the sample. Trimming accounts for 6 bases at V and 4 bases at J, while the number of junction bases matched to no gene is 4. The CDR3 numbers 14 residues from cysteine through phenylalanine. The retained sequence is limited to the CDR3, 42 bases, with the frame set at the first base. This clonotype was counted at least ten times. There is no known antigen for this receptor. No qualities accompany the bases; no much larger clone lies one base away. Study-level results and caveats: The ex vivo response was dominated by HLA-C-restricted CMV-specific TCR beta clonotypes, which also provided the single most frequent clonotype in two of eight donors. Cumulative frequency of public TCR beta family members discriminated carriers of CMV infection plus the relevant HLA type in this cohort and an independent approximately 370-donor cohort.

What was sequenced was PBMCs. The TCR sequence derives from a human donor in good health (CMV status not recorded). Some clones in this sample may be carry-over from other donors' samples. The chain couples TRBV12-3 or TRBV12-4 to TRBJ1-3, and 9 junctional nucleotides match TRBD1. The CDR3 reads CASSRTGDGNTIYF. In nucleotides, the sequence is TGTGCCAGCAGCCGGACAGGGGACGGAAACACCATATATTTT.